The present T cell receptor (beta chain) was sequenced within a study of blood T cell repertoires in COVID-19. Study context: Both acute and convalescent COVID-19 samples were obtained from the United States, Italy and Spain.

CDR1 is MNHEY, CDR2 SVGAGI, per germline. The length of the CDR3 is 15 residues. Trimming took 6 bases from V and 1 from J, leaving 14 bases between them. TCRdb's copy holds only in-frame clones and misses some; the assay was immunoSEQ multiplex PCR. The data contain some 150,000 clones, approximately 80% of them singletons. The sequenced sample was peripheral blood. The chain joins TRBV6-5 to TRBJ2-3; possibly TRBD1 for D (6 bases). The sequence came from a human donor in a cohort sampled during active COVID-19. The chain's CDR3 is CASRTTGRRTDTQYF. The DNA of the CDR3 is TGTGCCAGCAGGACCACAGGGCGTCGCACAGATACGCAGTATTTT.